The present TCR beta chain was sequenced within a study of blood T cells in healthy people across ages. Findings and caveats of the study: Observed TCR beta diversity showed a strong correlation with the percentage of naive T cells as measured by flow cytometry.

Germline CDR1 reads MNHEY; CDR2 reads SMNVEV (reference sequence). There are 15 residues in the CDR3. V lost 6 bases and J lost 4; bases outside the gene matches: 10. This clonotype was picked up a small number of times. Its antigen is still unknown. The authors ran a second PCR of about 6 to 11 cycles using a sample-barcoded 5' primer and a J-beta primer mix. One entry per CDR3 protein, called by TCRdb with MiXCR from the 5' RACE reads. Counted here are approximately 1.5 million distinct CDR3 sequences, roughly 43% occurring once; the ten biggest clones make up more than 4%. The TCR sequence derives from a woman under 30 in good health. Sequenced sample: blood. This sequence joins TRBV27 and TRBJ1-2; 8 positions agree with TRBD1. The CDR3 loop is CASSPADRGGYGYTF. The CDR3 region has the DNA TGTGCCAGCAGCCCTGCAGACAGGGGAGGCTATGGCTACACCTTC.